This T cell receptor (beta chain) was recorded in a study of control samples from healthy donors and cancer patients. Data came from immunoSEQ multiplex PCR; TCRdb stores just in-frame clones and leaves some out. The sample has tens of thousands of clones, about nine tenths seen once; the top ten hold less than 15%. This clone was counted a few times. Sequencing was performed on PBMCs. This receptor was obtained from a middle-aged man with lung cancer.

CDR3 nucleotides: TGTGCCAGCAGCCAAGCGGCGGGGGTTACAGATACGCAGTATTTT. Translating gives CASSQAAGVTDTQYF. The V gene is TRBV14, the J gene TRBJ2-3, with TRBD2 matching 7 bases. Unmatched junction bases numbered 4, after V lost 1 base and J lost 3 bases. This CDR3 has 15 residues. The germline V gene encodes CDR1 SGHDN and CDR2 FVKESK.